Listed below are T cell receptor beta chains from one sample, sequenced in a study of T cell responses to AZD1222 COVID-19 vaccine. Data came from immunoSEQ multiplex PCR; TCRdb stores just in-frame clones and leaves some out. The sample shows roughly 150,000 clones, roughly nine tenths of them seen only once. The sequencing here drew on peripheral blood, taken on day 0 of AZD1222 vaccination. The receptors derive from an adult in good health. Each CDR3 is given with its conserved first and last residue. Each record gives: CDR3 protein, CDR3 DNA, J gene, V gene, D gene, clone size. A D gene is named only where the DNA matches it firmly. Clone size is shown for a subset of rows, as once, few, many or a class of expanded clone.

cdr3_aa: CASSEIDGRRGYGYTF; cdr3_nt: TGTGCCAGCAGTGAGATAGATGGTCGTCGGGGCTATGGCTACACCTTC; j_call: TRBJ1-2; v_call: TRBV25-1; d_call: -; clone_size: once
cdr3_aa: CASSPGRPGWDIQYF; cdr3_nt: TGTGCCAGTAGCCCAGGACGGCCGGGTTGGGACATTCAGTACTTC; j_call: TRBJ2-4; v_call: TRBV19; d_call: -; clone_size: -
cdr3_aa: CASSEMTNTEAFF; cdr3_nt: TGTGCCAGCAGTGAAATGACGAACACTGAAGCTTTCTTT; j_call: TRBJ1-1; v_call: TRBV6-1; d_call: -; clone_size: -
cdr3_aa: CASSLSGGNTDTQYF; cdr3_nt: TGTGCCAGCAGCTTAAGCGGGGGGAACACAGATACGCAGTATTTT; j_call: TRBJ2-3; v_call: TRBV7-3; d_call: TRBD2; clone_size: few
cdr3_aa: CASSHAENIGTEAFF; cdr3_nt: TGCGCCAGCAGCCACGCAGAGAACATCGGCACTGAAGCTTTCTTT; j_call: TRBJ1-1; v_call: TRBV4-3; d_call: -; clone_size: -
cdr3_aa: CASSLLDVTGGYEQYF; cdr3_nt: TGCGCCAGCAGCCTCTTAGATGTGACAGGGGGCTACGAGCAGTACTTC; j_call: TRBJ2-7; v_call: TRBV4-1; d_call: TRBD1; clone_size: -
cdr3_aa: CASSAGTGGQGSPLHF; cdr3_nt: TGTGCCAGCTCAGCCGGGACAGGGGGCCAGGGTTCACCCCTCCACTTT; j_call: TRBJ1-6; v_call: TRBV18; d_call: TRBD1; clone_size: -
cdr3_aa: CAWSVDEPGLAEDRYNEQFF; cdr3_nt: TGTGCCTGGAGTGTAGACGAACCGGGACTAGCGGAGGATAGGTATAATGAGCAGTTCTTC; j_call: TRBJ2-1; v_call: TRBV30; d_call: TRBD2; clone_size: -
cdr3_aa: CASSPQAASSGYTF; cdr3_nt: TGTGCCAGCTCACCACAGGCAGCATCAAGTGGCTACACCTTC; j_call: TRBJ1-2; v_call: TRBV18; d_call: -; clone_size: -
cdr3_aa: CASSTFPGLGYTF; cdr3_nt: TGTGCCAGCAGTACCTTCCCAGGGCTTGGCTACACCTTC; j_call: TRBJ1-2; v_call: TRBV6-5; d_call: -; clone_size: -
cdr3_aa: CASSLDLSEAFF; cdr3_nt: TGTGCCAGCAGCCTCGACCTATCTGAAGCTTTCTTT; j_call: TRBJ1-1; v_call: TRBV7-9; d_call: -; clone_size: -
cdr3_aa: CASSLLRGYEQYF; cdr3_nt: TGTGCCAGCAGTTTGCTTAGAGGCTACGAGCAGTACTTC; j_call: TRBJ2-7; v_call: TRBV12-3/TRBV12-4; d_call: -; clone_size: -
cdr3_aa: CAISESGNNQPQHF; cdr3_nt: TGTGCCATCAGTGAGTCGGGTAACAATCAGCCCCAGCATTTT; j_call: TRBJ1-5; v_call: TRBV10-3; d_call: -; clone_size: -
cdr3_aa: CASSLEQGAGYGYTF; cdr3_nt: TGTGCCAGCAGCCTCGAACAGGGGGCGGGCTATGGCTACACCTTC; j_call: TRBJ1-2; v_call: TRBV6-5; d_call: TRBD1; clone_size: -
cdr3_aa: CASSTSTATNEKLFF; cdr3_nt: TGTGCCAGCAGTACATCGACAGCAACTAATGAAAAACTGTTTTTT; j_call: TRBJ1-4; v_call: TRBV5-4; d_call: -; clone_size: once
cdr3_aa: CASSPKIGGENTEAFF; cdr3_nt: TGCGCCAGCAGCCCTAAAATCGGAGGGGAAAACACTGAAGCTTTCTTT; j_call: TRBJ1-1; v_call: TRBV4-1; d_call: -; clone_size: -
cdr3_aa: CASVSFRGGYEQYF; cdr3_nt: TGTGCCAGCGTATCATTCAGGGGAGGATACGAGCAGTACTTC; j_call: TRBJ2-7; v_call: TRBV28; d_call: -; clone_size: once
cdr3_aa: CASSIGYRGNQPQHF; cdr3_nt: TGTGCCAGTAGTATAGGGTATCGGGGTAATCAGCCCCAGCATTTT; j_call: TRBJ1-5; v_call: TRBV19; d_call: -; clone_size: -
cdr3_aa: CASSYAHRGGGNTIYF; cdr3_nt: TGTGCCAGCAGTTACGCCCACAGGGGAGGGGGAAACACCATATATTTT; j_call: TRBJ1-3; v_call: TRBV6-5; d_call: TRBD1; clone_size: -
cdr3_aa: CASTLGGTLSYNEQFF; cdr3_nt: TGTGCCAGCACCTTGGGGGGGACACTGTCCTACAATGAGCAGTTCTTC; j_call: TRBJ2-1; v_call: TRBV2; d_call: -; clone_size: -
cdr3_aa: CASSLSGDSLGTEAFF; cdr3_nt: TGTGCCAGCAGTTTATCGGGGGACTCTCTAGGGACTGAAGCTTTCTTT; j_call: TRBJ1-1; v_call: TRBV27; d_call: -; clone_size: -
cdr3_aa: CASRRADRETGELFF; cdr3_nt: TGTGCCAGTAGGCGGGCCGACAGGGAGACCGGGGAGCTGTTTTTT; j_call: TRBJ2-2; v_call: TRBV19; d_call: TRBD1; clone_size: -
cdr3_aa: CASSEDSSNQPQHF; cdr3_nt: TGCGCCAGCAGTGAAGACAGTAGCAATCAGCCCCAGCATTTT; j_call: TRBJ1-5; v_call: TRBV10-2; d_call: -; clone_size: -
cdr3_aa: CASSQVKYNEQFF; cdr3_nt: TGCGCCAGCAGCCAAGTAAAGTACAATGAGCAGTTCTTC; j_call: TRBJ2-1; v_call: TRBV4-1; d_call: -; clone_size: -
cdr3_aa: CASSLDAAGVTDTQYF; cdr3_nt: TGTGCCAGCAGCTTAGATGCAGCGGGGGTCACAGATACGCAGTATTTT; j_call: TRBJ2-3; v_call: TRBV11-3; d_call: TRBD2; clone_size: -
cdr3_aa: CGKDRGPNTEAFF; cdr3_nt: TGCGGAAAGGACAGGGGGCCGAACACTGAAGCTTTCTTT; j_call: TRBJ1-1; v_call: TRBV29-1; d_call: TRBD1; clone_size: few
cdr3_aa: CASSSYTGELFF; cdr3_nt: TGTGCCAGCAGCTCTTACACCGGGGAGCTGTTTTTT; j_call: TRBJ2-2; v_call: TRBV7-3; d_call: -; clone_size: -
cdr3_aa: CASSLTSGGAYEQYF; cdr3_nt: TGTGCCAGCAGTTTGACTAGCGGGGGGGCATACGAGCAGTACTTC; j_call: TRBJ2-7; v_call: TRBV28; d_call: TRBD2; clone_size: -
cdr3_aa: CASSLQGSGNEQFF; cdr3_nt: TGTGCCAGCAGTTTACAGGGGTCGGGGAATGAGCAGTTCTTC; j_call: TRBJ2-1; v_call: TRBV27; d_call: -; clone_size: once
cdr3_aa: CASSNCKGLLAKNIQYF; cdr3_nt: TGTGCCAGCAGCAATTGTAAGGGCTTACTAGCCAAAAACATTCAGTACTTC; j_call: TRBJ2-4; v_call: TRBV11-3; d_call: -; clone_size: -
cdr3_aa: CATRGDLLSYGYTF; cdr3_nt: TGTGCCACCCGAGGGGACTTACTATCGTATGGCTACACCTTC; j_call: TRBJ1-2; v_call: TRBV28; d_call: -; clone_size: -
cdr3_aa: CASSNGYGYTF; cdr3_nt: TGTGCCAGTAGTAATGGATATGGCTACACCTTC; j_call: TRBJ1-2; v_call: TRBV19; d_call: -; clone_size: -
cdr3_aa: CASSYNTGTGGELFF; cdr3_nt: TGTGCCAGCAGTTACAATACGGGGACGGGCGGGGAGCTGTTTTTT; j_call: TRBJ2-2; v_call: TRBV6-6; d_call: -; clone_size: -
cdr3_aa: CASSQAGTLFSPEAFF; cdr3_nt: TGTGCCAGCAGCCAAGCCGGGACATTATTTTCCCCTGAAGCTTTCTTT; j_call: TRBJ1-1; v_call: TRBV3-1/TRBV3-2; d_call: -; clone_size: -
cdr3_aa: CASSLSGASGEQFF; cdr3_nt: TGTGCCAGCAGCCTAAGCGGCGCCAGCGGTGAGCAGTTCTTC; j_call: TRBJ2-1; v_call: TRBV7-2; d_call: -; clone_size: few
cdr3_aa: CASSQLDLMASYEQYF; cdr3_nt: TGCGCCAGCAGCCAATTGGACTTAATGGCCTCCTACGAGCAGTACTTC; j_call: TRBJ2-7; v_call: TRBV4-1; d_call: -; clone_size: -
cdr3_aa: CASSLGTGPNSPLHF; cdr3_nt: TGTGCCAGCAGCTTAGGAACAGGCCCGAATTCACCCCTCCACTTT; j_call: TRBJ1-6; v_call: TRBV7-6; d_call: -; clone_size: -
cdr3_aa: CASSLGGRGASSGNTIYF; cdr3_nt: TGTGCCAGCAGCTTGGGGGGCAGAGGGGCGAGCTCTGGAAACACCATATATTTT; j_call: TRBJ1-3; v_call: TRBV5-6; d_call: -; clone_size: -
cdr3_aa: CASSRRQVGELFF; cdr3_nt: TGCGCCAGCAGCCGACGACAGGTCGGGGAGCTGTTTTTT; j_call: TRBJ2-2; v_call: TRBV5-1; d_call: -; clone_size: few
cdr3_aa: CAITGTNTGELFF; cdr3_nt: TGTGCCATCACAGGGACGAACACCGGGGAGCTGTTTTTT; j_call: TRBJ2-2; v_call: TRBV10-3; d_call: -; clone_size: -
cdr3_aa: CASSLGQNYGYTF; cdr3_nt: TGTGCCAGCAGCCTAGGACAAAACTATGGCTACACCTTC; j_call: TRBJ1-2; v_call: TRBV5-4; d_call: -; clone_size: -
cdr3_aa: CASTGTPNSNQPQHF; cdr3_nt: TGTGCTAGTACCGGGACACCAAATAGCAATCAGCCCCAGCATTTT; j_call: TRBJ1-5; v_call: TRBV12-5; d_call: -; clone_size: -
cdr3_aa: CATGGVPDTQYF; cdr3_nt: TGTGCCACTGGGGGGGTACCAGATACGCAGTATTTT; j_call: TRBJ2-3; v_call: TRBV27; d_call: TRBD2; clone_size: once
cdr3_aa: CAWKGEDTEAFF; cdr3_nt: TGTGCCTGGAAAGGGGAGGACACTGAAGCTTTCTTT; j_call: TRBJ1-1; v_call: TRBV30; d_call: -; clone_size: -
cdr3_aa: CATSEWQTGELFF; cdr3_nt: TGTGCCACCAGTGAATGGCAGACCGGGGAGCTGTTTTTT; j_call: TRBJ2-2; v_call: TRBV24-1; d_call: -; clone_size: -
cdr3_aa: CAWKRATNEKLFF; cdr3_nt: TGTGCCTGGAAAAGGGCAACTAATGAAAAACTGTTTTTT; j_call: TRBJ1-4; v_call: TRBV30; d_call: -; clone_size: few
cdr3_aa: CASSFTGNYGYTF; cdr3_nt: TGTGCCAGCAGTTTTACAGGGAACTATGGCTACACCTTC; j_call: TRBJ1-2; v_call: TRBV6-2/TRBV6-3; d_call: -; clone_size: -
cdr3_aa: CASSHTTGREAFF; cdr3_nt: TGTGCCAGCAGCCATACGACAGGGCGTGAAGCTTTCTTT; j_call: TRBJ1-1; v_call: TRBV3-1/TRBV3-2; d_call: TRBD1; clone_size: -
cdr3_aa: CASSSHGTGNTGELFF; cdr3_nt: TGCGCCAGCAGCTCCCACGGGACGGGGAACACCGGGGAGCTGTTTTTT; j_call: TRBJ2-2; v_call: TRBV5-1; d_call: -; clone_size: -
cdr3_aa: CASSVLGHTQPQHF; cdr3_nt: TGTGCCAGCAGCGTCCTTGGACATACTCAGCCCCAGCATTTT; j_call: TRBJ1-5; v_call: TRBV9; d_call: -; clone_size: -
cdr3_aa: CASSVSTEAFF; cdr3_nt: TGTGCCAGCAGCGTGAGCACTGAAGCTTTCTTT; j_call: TRBJ1-1; v_call: TRBV9; d_call: -; clone_size: -
cdr3_aa: CASRDTDYEQYF; cdr3_nt: TGCGCCAGCAGGGACACCGACTACGAGCAGTACTTC; j_call: TRBJ2-7; v_call: TRBV5-1; d_call: -; clone_size: -
cdr3_aa: CASSLGTEAFF; cdr3_nt: TGTGCCAGCAGTTTAGGCACTGAAGCTTTCTTT; j_call: TRBJ1-1; v_call: TRBV27; d_call: -; clone_size: -
cdr3_aa: CASSLYGRSNTEAFF; cdr3_nt: TGTGCCAGCAGCTTGTATGGTCGGAGTAACACTGAAGCTTTCTTT; j_call: TRBJ1-1; v_call: TRBV5-6; d_call: -; clone_size: once
cdr3_aa: CASSPRGGGGYEQFF; cdr3_nt: TGTGCCAGCAGCCCTCGCGGGGGGGGTGGGTATGAGCAGTTCTTC; j_call: TRBJ2-1; v_call: TRBV9; d_call: TRBD2; clone_size: -
cdr3_aa: CASSPSEGGPEAFF; cdr3_nt: TGTGCCAGCAGCCCCTCCGAGGGGGGCCCTGAAGCTTTCTTT; j_call: TRBJ1-1; v_call: TRBV7-9; d_call: -; clone_size: -
cdr3_aa: CASSNRDKVRNQPQHF; cdr3_nt: TGTGCCAGCAGCAACCGGGACAAGGTCCGCAATCAGCCCCAGCATTTT; j_call: TRBJ1-5; v_call: TRBV7-8; d_call: -; clone_size: -
cdr3_aa: CASSVGGNTGELFF; cdr3_nt: TGTGCCAGCAGCGTAGGGGGCAACACCGGGGAGCTGTTTTTT; j_call: TRBJ2-2; v_call: TRBV9; d_call: -; clone_size: once
cdr3_aa: CAIRGGVNTEAFF; cdr3_nt: TGTGCCATCAGAGGGGGCGTGAACACTGAAGCTTTCTTT; j_call: TRBJ1-1; v_call: TRBV10-3; d_call: TRBD1; clone_size: -
cdr3_aa: CAISARQGWDEQYF; cdr3_nt: TGTGCCATCAGTGCGCGACAGGGTTGGGATGAGCAGTACTTC; j_call: TRBJ2-7; v_call: TRBV10-3; d_call: TRBD1; clone_size: -